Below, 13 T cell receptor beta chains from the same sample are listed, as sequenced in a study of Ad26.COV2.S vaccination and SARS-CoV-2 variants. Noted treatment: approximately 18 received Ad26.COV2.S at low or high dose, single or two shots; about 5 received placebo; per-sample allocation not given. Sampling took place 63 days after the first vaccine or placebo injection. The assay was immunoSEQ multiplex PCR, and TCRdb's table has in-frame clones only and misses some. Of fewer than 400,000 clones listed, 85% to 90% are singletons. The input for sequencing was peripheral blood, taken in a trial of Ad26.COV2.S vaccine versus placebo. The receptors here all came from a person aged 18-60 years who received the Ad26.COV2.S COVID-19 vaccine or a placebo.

CDR3 sequence (DNA): TGCGCCAGCAGCCATCGGGGACAGGGTATAAGCTACGAGCAGTACTTC. Its translation: CASSHRGQGISYEQYF. J is TRBJ2-7 and V is TRBV4-1, with TRBD1 matching over 9 bases. The V gene's germline CDR1 is MGHRA and CDR2 YSYEKL. The CDR3 runs to 16 residues. The V gene end was trimmed by 3 bases and the J gene end by 3 bases; junction bases not matched to a gene: 9.

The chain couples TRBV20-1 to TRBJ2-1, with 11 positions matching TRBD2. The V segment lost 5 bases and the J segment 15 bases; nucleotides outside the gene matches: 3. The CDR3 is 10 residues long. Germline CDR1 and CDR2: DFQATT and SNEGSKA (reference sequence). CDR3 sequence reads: CSALAGGPFF. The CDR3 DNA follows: TGCAGTGCTCTAGCGGGGGGACCGTTCTTC.

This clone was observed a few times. The CDR3 spells CASSKSRDGAYGYTF. The CDR3 coding sequence is TGTGCCAGTAGTAAGAGCCGGGACGGCGCTTATGGCTACACCTTC. This rearrangement joins TRBV19 to TRBJ1-2; tentative D call: TRBD1 (5 bases). This CDR3 is built from 15 residues. Germline CDR1 and CDR2: LNHDA and SQIVND (reference sequence). Trimming removed 4 bases at V and 5 bases at J, with 17 bases between.

The CDR3 DNA reads TGTGCCAGCAGCTCGGGACAGTCTAACACCGGGGAGCTGTTTTTT. Amino acids: CASSSGQSNTGELFF. V usage is TRBV7-9 and J usage is TRBJ2-2, with 7 bases matching TRBD1. The CDR3 is made up of 15 amino acids. Germline values: CDR1 SEHNR, CDR2 FQNEAQ (reference sequence). Trimming at V came to 4 bases and at J to 2 bases, leaving 4 bases not matched to a gene.

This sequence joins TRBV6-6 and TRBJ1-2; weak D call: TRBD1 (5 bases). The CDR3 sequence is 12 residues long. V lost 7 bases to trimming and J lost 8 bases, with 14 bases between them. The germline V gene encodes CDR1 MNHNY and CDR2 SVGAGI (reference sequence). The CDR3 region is CASNPGVEGYTF. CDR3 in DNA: TGTGCCAGCAATCCGGGGGTGGAGGGCTACACCTTC.

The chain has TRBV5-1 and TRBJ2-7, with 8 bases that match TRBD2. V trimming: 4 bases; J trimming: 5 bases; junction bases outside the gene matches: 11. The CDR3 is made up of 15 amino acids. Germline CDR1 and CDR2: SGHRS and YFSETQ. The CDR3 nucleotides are TGCGCCAGCAGCCCGCTGCCTAGCGGGCTTCACGAGCAGTACTTC. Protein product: CASSPLPSGLHEQYF.

This chain's CDR3 is CASSPGTGWAYGYTF. CDR3 nucleotide sequence: TGTGCCAGCAGCCCTGGGACGGGATGGGCCTATGGCTACACCTTC. The chain is built from TRBV7-9 and TRBJ1-2, with TRBD1 as a possible D gene (5 bases). Germline CDR1 SEHNR, CDR2 FQNEAQ (reference sequence). V lost 5 bases to trimming and J lost 4 bases, with 17 bases between them. This CDR3 has 15 amino acids.

CDR3 nucleotides: TGTGCCAGCGGGTCGGGAGGAGGCACCGGGGAGCTGTTTTTT. Residues: CASGSGGGTGELFF. This rearrangement joins TRBV6-5 to TRBJ2-2, with TRBD2 matching 7 bases. CDR3 length: 14 residues. Germline trimming cut 8 bases from V and 4 bases from J; bases unmatched to any gene: 7. In germline, CDR1 is MNHEY, CDR2 SVGAGI.

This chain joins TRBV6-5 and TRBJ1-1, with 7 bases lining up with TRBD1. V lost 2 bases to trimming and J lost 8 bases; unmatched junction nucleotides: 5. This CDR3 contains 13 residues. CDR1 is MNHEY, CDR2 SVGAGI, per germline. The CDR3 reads CASSYNRGREAFF. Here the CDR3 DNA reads TGTGCCAGCAGTTACAACAGGGGTAGAGAAGCTTTCTTT.

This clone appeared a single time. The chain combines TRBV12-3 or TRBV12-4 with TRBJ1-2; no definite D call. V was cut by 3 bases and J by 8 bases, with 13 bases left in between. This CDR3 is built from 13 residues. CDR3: CASSLRLPGGYTF. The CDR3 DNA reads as TGTGCCAGCAGTTTGAGACTCCCTGGAGGCTACACCTTC.

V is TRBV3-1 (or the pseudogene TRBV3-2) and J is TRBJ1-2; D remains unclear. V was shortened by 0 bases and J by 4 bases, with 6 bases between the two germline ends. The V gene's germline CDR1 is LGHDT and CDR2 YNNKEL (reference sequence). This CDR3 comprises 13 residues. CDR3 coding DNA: TGTGCCAGCAGCCAAGACTTCCGCTATGGCTACACCTTC. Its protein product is CASSQDFRYGYTF.

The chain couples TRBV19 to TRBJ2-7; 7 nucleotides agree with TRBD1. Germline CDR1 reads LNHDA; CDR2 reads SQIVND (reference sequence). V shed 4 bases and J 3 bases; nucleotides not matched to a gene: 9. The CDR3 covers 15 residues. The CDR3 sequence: CASSTFRGNGYEQYF. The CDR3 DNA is TGTGCCAGTAGTACCTTCAGGGGGAATGGCTACGAGCAGTACTTC.

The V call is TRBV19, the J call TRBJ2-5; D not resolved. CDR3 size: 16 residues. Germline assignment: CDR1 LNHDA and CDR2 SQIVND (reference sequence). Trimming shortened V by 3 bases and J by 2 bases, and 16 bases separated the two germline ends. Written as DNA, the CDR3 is TGTGCCAGTAGTATCTGGAGCCCCCAAGGGCAAGAGACCCAGTACTTC. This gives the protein CASSIWSPQGQETQYF.